The rows below give T cell receptor beta chains drawn from one sample of a study of shared clonotypes between healthy human individuals. Libraries were prepared by immunoSEQ multiplex PCR; TCRdb keeps only in-frame clonotypes and omits some of them. The top ten hold under 2% of the sample, which has some 2,100,000 clones, 85% to 95% seen once. The sequenced sample was naive CD8+ T cells from PBMCs. The receptors derive from a man between 18 and 29 years old in good health. Some clones in this sample may be carry-over from other donors' samples. Each CDR3 is given with its conserved first and last residue. The D gene is left open where the match is weak. Clone size is given for some rows only: seen once, a few or many times, or a class if the clone is expanded.

v_gene	abundance	j_gene	d_gene	CDR3aa	CDR3nt
TRBV7-6	NA	TRBJ2-5	NA	CASSLEGVTQYF	TGTGCCAGCAGCTTAGAAGGGGTGACCCAGTACTTC
TRBV6-6	NA	TRBJ1-1	NA	CASSYSIRMNTEAFF	TGTGCCAGCAGTTACTCAATCCGAATGAACACTGAAGCTTTCTTT
TRBV4-1	NA	TRBJ2-7	NA	CASSQDQRHYEQYF	TGCGCCAGCAGCCAAGATCAGAGGCATTACGAGCAGTACTTC
TRBV19	NA	TRBJ2-1	TRBD2	CASSIEPSGKYNEQFF	TGTGCCAGTAGTATAGAGCCTAGCGGCAAATACAATGAGCAGTTCTTC
TRBV15	NA	TRBJ2-2	NA	CATSRAMGPAVFF	TGTGCCACCAGCAGAGCGATGGGACCCGCTGTTTTTTTT
TRBV7-2	NA	TRBJ1-3	NA	CASSESGVWGNTIYF	TGTGCCAGCAGCGAATCGGGGGTCTGGGGAAACACCATATATTTT
TRBV18	NA	TRBJ2-1	NA	CASSPEVSSYNEQFF	TGTGCCAGCTCACCAGAAGTTAGCTCCTACAATGAGCAGTTCTTC
TRBV5-4	NA	TRBJ1-1	TRBD1	CASSTTGRNTEAFF	TGTGCCAGCAGCACGACAGGGAGAAACACTGAAGCTTTCTTT
TRBV6-4	NA	TRBJ2-3	NA	CASSSGTGDTQYF	TGTGCCAGCAGTTCGGGGACTGGGGATACGCAGTATTTT
TRBV4-3	NA	TRBJ2-7	TRBD2	CASSQDTGLAGEQYF	TGCGCCAGCAGCCAAGATACCGGACTAGCGGGAGAGCAGTACTTC
TRBV28	few	TRBJ1-5	NA	CASSDNQPQHF	TGTGCCAGCAGTGATAATCAGCCCCAGCATTTT
TRBV28	NA	TRBJ2-5	NA	CASSLTQGGYETQYF	TGTGCCAGCAGTCTGACACAGGGAGGGTACGAGACCCAGTACTTC
TRBV15	NA	TRBJ2-7	NA	CATSREGRGYEQYF	TGTGCCACCAGCAGAGAGGGCAGGGGCTACGAGCAGTACTTC
TRBV7-9	NA	TRBJ2-7	TRBD2	CASSQAGERSYEQYF	TGTGCCAGCAGCCAGGCGGGGGAAAGGTCCTACGAGCAGTACTTC
TRBV10-3	NA	TRBJ2-3	NA	CAISENPGAAPDAQYF	TGTGCCATCAGTGAGAACCCGGGAGCGGCCCCAGATGCGCAGTATTTT
TRBV7-6	NA	TRBJ2-1	TRBD2	CASSSGTSGSSYNEQFF	TGTGCCAGCAGCTCAGGAACTAGCGGCAGCTCCTACAATGAGCAGTTCTTC
TRBV27	NA	TRBJ1-5	NA	CASSLWTDQPQHF	TGTGCCAGCAGTTTATGGACCGACCAGCCCCAGCATTTT
TRBV11-2	NA	TRBJ1-4	NA	CASSLDLINEKLFF	TGTGCCAGCAGCTTAGACCTAATTAATGAAAAACTGTTTTTT
TRBV28	once	TRBJ1-3	NA	CASSPQGPPIYF	TGTGCCAGCAGTCCCCAGGGACCTCCCATATATTTT
TRBV7-9	NA	TRBJ2-7	TRBD1	CASSLPGTGGYEQYF	TGTGCCAGCAGCTTACCCGGGACAGGGGGCTACGAGCAGTACTTC
TRBV7-3	NA	TRBJ2-1	NA	CASSSDWSSYNEQFF	TGTGCCAGCAGCTCAGACTGGAGCTCCTACAATGAGCAGTTCTTC
TRBV27	NA	TRBJ2-3	TRBD1	CASSDRGPDTQYF	TGTGCCAGCAGTGACAGGGGACCGGATACGCAGTATTTT
TRBV27	NA	TRBJ1-2	NA	CASSLYRGASGGYTF	TGTGCCAGCAGTTTATATAGGGGCGCGTCTGGGGGCTACACCTTC
TRBV9	few	TRBJ1-1	NA	CASSGAPTEAFF	TGTGCCAGCAGCGGAGCCCCCACTGAAGCTTTCTTT
TRBV11-2	NA	TRBJ2-7	TRBD2	CASSLGGSGYEQYF	TGTGCCAGCAGCTTAGGGGGTAGCGGGTACGAGCAGTACTTC
TRBV4-1	once	TRBJ2-1	NA	CASSHHIGPTSNEQFF	TGCGCCAGCAGCCACCACATAGGGCCAACGAGCAATGAGCAGTTCTTC
TRBV18	NA	TRBJ2-2	NA	CASSPPEGPFTGELFF	TGTGCCAGCTCACCACCGGAGGGGCCTTTCACCGGGGAGCTGTTTTTT
TRBV7-9	NA	TRBJ2-3	TRBD2	CASSFGPSGTHTDTQYF	TGTGCCAGCAGCTTCGGACCTAGCGGGACTCACACAGATACGCAGTATTTT